This TCR beta chain was sequenced in a study of vaccination and CD4 T cells after COVID-19. A note on this clonotype: Antigen specificity is unknown.

CD4+ T cells that had been cultured provided DNA sequenced with the Oncomine TCR Beta short-read assay. Using its own MiXCR run on the PCR reads, TCRdb lists one record per CDR3 protein. The sample holds about 3,800 distinct CDR3 sequences; under 20% are singletons and the top ten take more than 12%. The treatment: roughly ten-day PBMC culture with coronavirus spike peptide pools or control peptides (ViraFEST assay). The CDR3 contains 15 residues. Looked up from germline, CDR1 is SGHTA and CDR2 is FQGNSA. V was shortened by 1 base and J by 0 bases, with 9 bases between the two germline ends. V is TRBV7-2 and J is TRBJ1-1; D is unclear. The TCR sequence derives from a human donor who had recovered from COVID-19. Material: CD4+ T cells from blood, cultured in vitro. Written as DNA, the CDR3 is TGTGCCAGCAGCTTAGGACCAGTGATGAACACTGAAGCTTTCTTT. Amino acids: CASSLGPVMNTEAFF.